This TCR beta chain was found in a study of regulatory T cells in long-lasting Graves disease. Ten or more counts support this clonotype. According to the study, TCR beta libraries were built with iRepertoire HTBI primers and CDR3-region Arm-PCR. Using its own MiXCR run on the multiplex PCR reads, TCRdb lists one record per CDR3 protein. The sample records 510,000 or so distinct CDR3 sequences, 12% being singletons. As for time point: newly diagnosed GD, antithyroid drugs for less than 3 months. PBMCs were the source of the RNA used for TCR sequencing. Germline V gene lookup returns CDR1 SGDLS and CDR2 YYNGEE. This CDR3 region has 20 residues. V gave up 2 bases and J gave up 0 bases; unmatched junction bases: 17. This sample was also put to use in a study of T cells in Graves' hyperthyroidism and ophthalmopathy.

The chain has TRBV9 and TRBJ2-7; 10 bases line up with TRBD2. The sequenced sample was peripheral blood mononuclear cells (PBMCs), obtained at new diagnosis, from a patient treated with antithyroid drugs. The receptor was derived from a woman aged 25 to 39 with Graves disease. In DNA, the CDR3 is TGTGCCAGCAGCGTCAGCGACGCTAGCGGGAGTATATACAACTCCTACGAGCAGTACTTC. As protein: CASSVSDASGSIYNSYEQYF.